This note documents a single T cell receptor beta chain sequence. Its antigen is not identified. Profiled with immunoSEQ multiplex PCR; TCRdb holds only in-frame clones, not every one. This sample yields some 22,000 clones, of which less than 80% are seen a single time; roughly 3% belongs to the top ten. The junction had 5 bases not matched to a gene; V was cut back by 5 bases and J by 0 bases. This CDR3 contains 15 residues. Germline loops: CDR1 WSHSY, CDR2 SAAADI. After expansion with viral peptide pools in the ViraFEST assay, antigen-specific CD4+ T cells were sequenced. Subsequent to less than eleven days of culture, CD4+ T cells were isolated. Prior SARS-CoV-2 infection was absent in the vaccine recipients, as shown by negative nucleocapsid antibodies. Peptides at roughly 9.2 ug/ml and IL-2 at about 9.8 IU/ml were added to around 2 million PBMC per well. Half the medium was swapped for IL-2 medium on days 3 and 7.

This specimen belongs to a study of vaccination effects on CD4 cells after COVID-19. Study outcomes and limitations: By a late point after vaccination, infection- and vaccine-induced clones had shrunk markedly through clonal contraction.

This rearrangement joins TRBV10-2 to TRBJ2-3; 7 bases line up with TRBD2. The sequence derives from a human donor who received a COVID-19 vaccine. The sample in question was CD4+ T cells from PBMCs cultured with SARS-CoV-2 spike peptides, obtained before COVID-19 vaccination. The CDR3 coding sequence is TGCGCCAGCAGTTGGGACTATTCTAGCACAGATACGCAGTATTTT. Protein product: CASSWDYSSTDTQYF.